What follows are 31 T cell receptor beta chains derived from one specimen sequenced in a study of blood T cell repertoires in COVID-19. This table comes from immunoSEQ multiplex PCR, and its TCRdb copy is limited to in-frame clones, with some not included. Of over 200,000 clones in the sample, about 87% were seen once. The sequenced material came from PBMCs or T cells enriched from blood (not recorded which). Receptor source: a woman between 25 and 40 years old who had been exposed to COVID-19.

The chain links TRBV2 to TRBJ2-1, with a possible D match to TRBD2 (5 bases). This CDR3 contains 14 residues. Between the trimmed V and J ends, which lost 5 bases and 1 base, there was a span of 9 bases. Germline V gene sequence: CDR1 SNHLY, CDR2 FYNNEI. The CDR3 coding sequence is TGTGCCAGCAGTCGAGCGGTTTCCTACAATGAGCAGTTCTTC. It codes for CASSRAVSYNEQFF.

This sequence joins TRBV28 and TRBJ1-2; 7 nucleotides line up with TRBD1. Germline CDR1 reads MDHEN; CDR2 reads SYDVKM. The V and J ends lost 6 bases and 2 bases, in that order; junction bases with no gene match: 12. The CDR3 has 16 residues. The DNA of the CDR3 is TGTGCCAGCAGGACGACAACCCGGGACAGCAACTATGGCTACACCTTC. The encoded protein is CASRTTTRDSNYGYTF.

This clone was detected once. The chain uses TRBV4-2 and TRBJ2-7, with TRBD2 identical over 8 bases. V trimming: 4 bases; J trimming: 3 bases; junction bases outside the gene matches: 8. CDR3 length equals 15 residues. Germline lookup yields CDR1 LGHNA and CDR2 YNFKEQ. CDR3 loop: CASSPLASGYYEQYF. DNA for the CDR3: TGTGCCAGCAGCCCCCTGGCTAGCGGGTACTACGAGCAGTACTTC.

The chain links TRBV5-4 to TRBJ2-1; 12 bases line up with TRBD2. The CDR3 has 16 residues. V was clipped by 4 bases and J by 8 bases; unmatched bases: 10. CDR1 is SGHNT and CDR2 is YYREEE in the germline V gene (reference sequence). The CDR3: CASSLGASGRADEQFF. Here the CDR3 DNA reads TGTGCCAGCAGCCTGGGGGCTAGCGGGAGGGCCGATGAGCAGTTCTTC.

The chain links TRBV10-1 to TRBJ2-7; TRBD2 is a possible D gene (6 bases). V shed 3 bases and J shed 4 bases, with 13 bases lying between them. Germline CDR1 WNHNN, CDR2 SYGVQD (reference sequence). This CDR3 is 14 amino acids long. The CDR3 protein is CASSESLGGYEQYF. The CDR3, as DNA: TGCGCCAGCAGTGAATCCCTCGGGGGTTACGAGCAGTACTTC.

The chain couples TRBV3-1 (or the pseudogene TRBV3-2) to TRBJ2-3; 7 bases match TRBD2. Germline assignment: CDR1 LGHDT and CDR2 YNNKEL (reference sequence). The CDR3 covers 14 residues. V was clipped by 3 bases and J by 0 bases; unmatched bases: 0. CDR3 coding DNA: TGTGCCAGCAGCCAGGGACTAAGCACAGATACGCAGTATTTT. Amino acid sequence: CASSQGLSTDTQYF.

This chain links TRBV7-2 with TRBJ2-6; D not resolved. This CDR3 contains 15 residues. Trimming removed 5 bases from V and 8 bases from J, with 16 bases in between. The V gene's germline CDR1 is SGHTA and CDR2 FQGNSA. DNA for the CDR3: TGTGCCAGCAGCCCTCGCTCCCTTAAGCCCAACGTCCTGACTTTC. Its protein product is CASSPRSLKPNVLTF.

The V call is TRBV4-1, the J call TRBJ2-7, with D uncertain. CDR3 length: 16 amino acids. Germline V gives CDR1 MGHRA, CDR2 YSYEKL. V gave up 0 bases and J gave up 1 base, with 13 bases separating them. CDR3 loop: CASSQDSQYRSYEQYF. As DNA, the CDR3 is TGCGCCAGCAGCCAAGATAGCCAGTATAGGTCCTACGAGCAGTACTTC.

The chain joins TRBV3-1 (or the pseudogene TRBV3-2) to TRBJ2-1; 12 bases agree with TRBD2. The V segment lost 0 bases and the J segment 9 bases; nucleotides outside the gene matches: 9. CDR3 size: 17 residues. Germline CDR1 and CDR2: LGHDT and YNNKEL (reference sequence). The CDR3 coding sequence is TGTGCCAGCAGCCAAGATGCGCTAGCGGGAGGGCGAAGTGAGCAGTTCTTC. It is translated as CASSQDALAGGRSEQFF.

The CDR3 DNA sequence: TGTGCCAGCAGTTACAGGGTGCGTGCGGCCAAAAACATTCAGTACTTC. Protein product: CASSYRVRAAKNIQYF. V and J are TRBV28 and TRBJ2-4; possible D gene TRBD1, 6 bases. The CDR3 loop spans 16 amino acids. Looked up from germline, CDR1 is MDHEN and CDR2 is SYDVKM. Deletions cut 4 bases from V and 1 base from J, with 14 bases between.

The chain has TRBV5-1 and TRBJ1-1; D unresolved. The CDR3 is made up of 14 amino acids. V lost 3 bases and J lost 4, with 13 bases in between. CDR1 SGHRS and CDR2 YFSETQ come from the germline V gene. The CDR3, as DNA: TGCGCCAGCAGCTACGGGATCGGTAGCACTGAAGCTTTCTTT. This sequence encodes CASSYGIGSTEAFF.

The J gene is TRBJ2-7, the V gene TRBV5-6; 8 bases fit TRBD1. The CDR3 is 15 amino acids. Germline CDR1 SGHDT, CDR2 YYEEEE. V shed 1 base, J shed 5 bases, and the junction held 8 bases outside the gene matches. CDR3 sequence (DNA): TGTGCCAGCAGCTTGTTGACAGGGGAAGCGAACGAGCAGTACTTC. This codes for CASSLLTGEANEQYF.

The CDR3 DNA reads TGTGCCAGTAGTATTAGGCAGGGGGAAGCTTTCTTT. Its protein product is CASSIRQGEAFF. The chain links TRBV19 to TRBJ1-1; the D gene is possibly TRBD1 (6 bases). The CDR3 covers 12 residues. With 3 bases removed from V and 8 bases from J, the gap between germline ends came to 10 bases. From germline, CDR1 is LNHDA and CDR2 SQIVND (reference sequence).

This sequence joins TRBV19 and TRBJ1-2; D not resolved. V lost 5 bases to trimming and J lost 5 bases, with 18 bases between them. This CDR3 has 15 amino acids. Germline values: CDR1 LNHDA, CDR2 SQIVND (reference sequence). In DNA, the CDR3 is TGTGCCAGTAGTTGGCAGGACTCGCGGGATTATGGCTACACCTTC. Its translation: CASSWQDSRDYGYTF. The full variable domain, in which reference TRBV19 and TRBJ1-2 provide the parts outside the CDR3, is DGGITQSPKYLFRKEGQNVTLSCEQNLNHDAMYWYRQDPGQGLRLIYYSQIVNDFQKGDIAEGYSVSREKKESFPLTVTSAQKNPTAFYLCASSWQDSRDYGYTFGSGTRLTVV.

This rearrangement joins TRBV10-1 to TRBJ2-1; 7 nucleotides match TRBD1. The germline gives CDR1 WNHNN, CDR2 SYGVQD (reference sequence). Trimming took 0 bases from V and 10 from J; bases not matched to a gene: 3. The CDR3 has 13 amino acids. The CDR3 sequence is CASSESRGPEQFF. DNA of the CDR3: TGCGCCAGCAGTGAGTCGAGGGGGCCGGAGCAGTTCTTC.

The V and J genes are TRBV2 and TRBJ2-1; D is ambiguous. From germline, CDR1 is SNHLY and CDR2 FYNNEI. The CDR3 extends over 12 amino acids. V lost 5 bases and J lost 3, with 5 bases in between. CDR3 amino acids: CASSHSYNEQFF. The CDR3 DNA reads TGTGCCAGCAGTCACAGCTACAATGAGCAGTTCTTC.

V gene TRBV5-1 combines with J gene TRBJ2-2; possibly TRBD1 for D (5 bases). CDR3 length: 14 amino acids. Trimming removed 4 bases from V and 4 bases from J, with 11 bases in between. Germline lookup yields CDR1 SGHRS and CDR2 YFSETQ. The CDR3 here is CASSMDTRTGELFF. CDR3 in DNA: TGCGCCAGCAGCATGGACACCCGCACCGGGGAGCTGTTTTTT.

The chain is built from TRBV3-1 (or the pseudogene TRBV3-2) and TRBJ1-1; TRBD1 aligns across 8 bases. Per germline, CDR1 LGHDT and CDR2 YNNKEL (reference sequence). After removal of 2 bases from V and 1 base from J, the junction contained 3 bases not matched to a gene. CDR3 length: 15 amino acids. The CDR3 bases are TGTGCCAGCAGCCAAAGGGGGACAGGGAACACTGAAGCTTTCTTT. It is translated as CASSQRGTGNTEAFF.

DNA for the CDR3: TGTGCCAGCAGCCAAGAGGGACACAGCAATCAGCCCCAGCATTTT. Translation gives CASSQEGHSNQPQHF. The J gene is TRBJ1-5, the V gene TRBV4-2; the D gene is possibly TRBD1 (6 bases). Germline CDR1 and CDR2: LGHNA and YNFKEQ. Trimming removed 0 bases from V and 1 base from J, with 7 bases in between. The CDR3 spans 15 residues.

This sequence joins TRBV7-9 and TRBJ2-2, with D uncertain. The CDR3 runs 11 residues. From germline, CDR1 is SEHNR and CDR2 FQNEAQ (reference sequence). The ends were cut back, 8 bases at V and 6 bases at J, with 7 bases in the middle. The CDR3 sequence is CASGPSGELFF. The CDR3 coding sequence is TGTGCCAGCGGGCCATCCGGGGAGCTGTTTTTT.

This chain uses TRBV15 with TRBJ1-6; D unresolved. CDR3 length: 14 residues. The germline V and J ends were trimmed by 5 bases and 9 bases, with 14 bases remaining between them. Germline V CDR1 and CDR2: LNHNV, YYDKDF (reference sequence). The CDR3 sequence is CATSLRGGGSPLHF. Written as DNA, the CDR3 is TGTGCCACCAGCCTTCGGGGAGGCGGTTCACCCCTCCACTTT.

J is TRBJ2-7 and V is TRBV6-5; weak D call: TRBD1 (5 bases). CDR1 and CDR2 from the germline V gene are MNHEY and SVGAGI. Trimming removed 0 bases at V and 3 bases at J, with 9 bases between. The CDR3 length is 14 residues. Here the CDR3 DNA reads TGTGCCAGCAGTTACTCGGGGCAGAACTACGAGCAGTACTTC. Residues: CASSYSGQNYEQYF.

V gene TRBV30 combines with J gene TRBJ1-3, with D hard to call. In germline, CDR1 is GTSNPN, CDR2 SVGIG (reference sequence). The germline V and J ends were trimmed by 4 bases and 0 bases, with 10 bases remaining between them. The CDR3 is made up of 14 amino acids. The CDR3 loop reads CAWKAGHSGNTIYF. The CDR3 nucleotides are TGTGCCTGGAAAGCAGGTCACTCTGGAAACACCATATATTTT.

This rearrangement joins TRBV4-1 to TRBJ1-1; 7 bases fit TRBD1. The CDR3 consists of 12 residues. CDR1 is MGHRA, CDR2 YSYEKL, per germline. The V gene end was trimmed by 4 bases and the J gene end by 5 bases; junction bases not matched to a gene: 1. CDR3 bases: TGCGCCAGCAGCCCACAGGGGACTGAAGCTTTCTTT. Translating gives CASSPQGTEAFF.

The J gene is TRBJ2-2, the V gene TRBV19; 10 bases align to TRBD2. This CDR3 is 15 amino acids long. V was clipped by 7 bases and J by 0 bases; unmatched bases: 2. Looked up from germline, CDR1 is LNHDA and CDR2 is SQIVND (reference sequence). CDR3 sequence reads: CASTSGRANTGELFF. As DNA, the CDR3 is TGTGCCAGTACTAGCGGGAGAGCGAACACCGGGGAGCTGTTTTTT.

The chain carries TRBV11-3 and TRBJ1-1, with 8 nucleotides matching TRBD1. The V segment lost 2 bases and the J segment 11 bases; nucleotides outside the gene matches: 4. Germline V CDR1 and CDR2: SGHNT, YENEEA. The CDR3 is 12 residues long. CDR3 region: CASSLTGGEAFF. The CDR3 bases are TGTGCCAGCAGCTTAACAGGGGGGGAGGCTTTCTTT. Based on the CDR3 plus reference TRBV11-3 and TRBJ1-1, the full variable domain is EAGVVQSPRYKIIEKKQPVAFWCNPISGHNTLYWYLQNLGQGPELLIRYENEEAVDDSQLPKDRFSAERLKGVDSTLKIQPAELGDSAVYLCASSLTGGEAFFGQGTRLTVV.

The chain couples TRBV12-3 or TRBV12-4 to TRBJ2-6; weak D call: TRBD2 (6 bases). V was pared by 8 bases and J by 2 bases, with 7 bases between. The length of the CDR3 is 13 residues. For the CDR3, the DNA is TGTGCCAGCGGGGGGACTGGGGCCAACGTCCTGACTTTC. Translated: CASGGTGANVLTF.

V and J are TRBV29-1 and TRBJ2-3, with TRBD2 identical over 13 bases. This CDR3 region has 17 residues. Germline values: CDR1 SQVTM, CDR2 ANQGSEA. V gave up 6 bases and J gave up 3 bases; unmatched junction bases: 12. For the CDR3, the DNA is TGCAGCGTGTCACTAGCGGGAGGGCCTGGTTCAACAGATACGCAGTATTTT. Translating gives CSVSLAGGPGSTDTQYF.

The chain carries TRBV11-2 and TRBJ2-7; 7 positions match TRBD1. CDR3 length: 16 amino acids. V trimming: 1 base; J trimming: 1 base; junction bases outside the gene matches: 7. Germline V gene data show CDR1 as SGHAT and CDR2 as FQNNGV. This CDR3 reads CASSLGLGQKSYEQYF. DNA for the CDR3: TGTGCCAGCAGCTTAGGTCTGGGACAGAAGTCCTACGAGCAGTACTTC.

This clone was picked up one time. The V and J genes are TRBV5-1 and TRBJ2-7; D is perhaps TRBD1 (6 bases). V lost 2 bases to trimming and J lost 2 bases, with 11 bases between them. The CDR3 is 14 residues long. CDR1 is SGHRS and CDR2 is YFSETQ in the germline V gene. The CDR3 DNA reads TGCGCCAGCAGCTTTCCGACAGGTGCCTACGAGCAGTACTTC. Translation gives CASSFPTGAYEQYF.

The J gene is TRBJ2-6, the V gene TRBV5-4; tentative D call: TRBD2 (5 bases). Trimming removed 3 bases from V and 0 bases from J, with 7 bases in between. The CDR3 has 15 residues. Germline V gene lookup returns CDR1 SGHNT and CDR2 YYREEE (reference sequence). CDR3 amino acids: CASSSLGSGANVLTF. CDR3 bases: TGTGCCAGCAGCTCACTAGGCTCTGGGGCCAACGTCCTGACTTTC.